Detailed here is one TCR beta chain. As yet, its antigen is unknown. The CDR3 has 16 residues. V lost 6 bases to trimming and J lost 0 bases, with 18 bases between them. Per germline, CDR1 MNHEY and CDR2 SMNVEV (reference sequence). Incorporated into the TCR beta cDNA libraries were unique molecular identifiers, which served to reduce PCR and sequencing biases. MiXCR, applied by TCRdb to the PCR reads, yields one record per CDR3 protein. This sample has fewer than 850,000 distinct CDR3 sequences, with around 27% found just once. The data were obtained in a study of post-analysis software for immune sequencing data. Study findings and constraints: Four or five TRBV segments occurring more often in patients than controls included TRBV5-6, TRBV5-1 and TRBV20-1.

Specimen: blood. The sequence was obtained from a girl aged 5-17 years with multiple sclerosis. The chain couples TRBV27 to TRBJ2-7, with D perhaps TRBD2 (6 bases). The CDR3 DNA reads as TGTGCCAGCAGCCCCCGACCGGCGGGGAGCTCCTACGAGCAGTACTTC. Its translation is CASSPRPAGSSYEQYF.